These 31 T cell receptor beta chains were all obtained from the same sample, sequenced in a study of blood T cell repertoires in COVID-19. Assay used: immunoSEQ multiplex PCR; TCRdb lists only in-frame clones, some missing. Found here are around 300,000 clones, 80% to 95% of them singletons; the top ten hold around 1.1%. Sequenced: PBMCs or T cells enriched from blood (not recorded which). Receptors originate from a woman in her twenties or thirties who had recovered from COVID-19.

V is TRBV4-3 and J is TRBJ2-1; D possibly corresponds to TRBD2 (6 bases). Looked up from germline, CDR1 is LGHNA and CDR2 is YSLEER. The CDR3 totals 16 residues. Trimming pared 3 bases from V and 8 bases from J, leaving 20 bases between. In DNA, the CDR3 is TGCGCCAGCAGCCAGGGGGAGGTGGCGGGATTCGATGAGCAGTTCTTC. It encodes CASSQGEVAGFDEQFF.

The DNA of the CDR3 is TGTGCCACCAGTGACATCCAGGGTTGGAGCACAGATACGCAGTATTTT. The encoded protein is CATSDIQGWSTDTQYF. The V call is TRBV24-1, the J call TRBJ2-3, with D perhaps TRBD1 (5 bases). Trimming took off 4 bases at V and 0 bases at J, with 13 bases between the two ends. From germline, CDR1 is KGHDR and CDR2 SFDVKD. The CDR3 covers 16 residues.

The chain links TRBV25-1 to TRBJ1-2, with D unresolved. The CDR3 runs 12 residues. Trimming removed 1 base from V and 6 bases from J, with 6 bases in between. Germline assignment: CDR1 MGHDK and CDR2 SYGVNS. The CDR3 coding sequence is TGTGCCAGCAGTGAATTAGTGGATGGCTACACCTTC. Protein: CASSELVDGYTF.

CDR3 sequence (DNA): TGCGCCAGCAGCCCGGGGGGGCTAGGGGACTATGGCTACACCTTC. This encodes CASSPGGLGDYGYTF. The rearrangement links TRBV5-1 to TRBJ1-2, with TRBD1 as a possible D gene (6 bases). The ends were cut back, 4 bases at V and 3 bases at J, with 16 bases in the middle. CDR1 is SGHRS, CDR2 YFSETQ, per germline. The CDR3 length is 15 residues. Together with reference TRBV5-1 and TRBJ1-2, the CDR3 gives the full variable domain: KAGVTQTPRYLIKTRGQQVTLSCSPISGHRSVSWYQQTPGQGLQFLFEYFSETQRNKGNFPGRFSGRQFSNSRSEMNVSTLELGDSALYLCASSPGGLGDYGYTFGSGTRLTVV.

This clone was counted a few times. The V call is TRBV6-1, the J call TRBJ1-1, with D unclear. V shed 5 bases and J shed 2 bases, with 6 bases lying between them. The length of the CDR3 is 12 residues. Germline V gene data show CDR1 as MNHNS and CDR2 as SASEGT. The CDR3 DNA sequence: TGTGCCAGCAGTTCGGTAAACACTGAAGCTTTCTTT. It encodes CASSSVNTEAFF.

The rearrangement uses TRBV12-5 and TRBJ2-7; weak D call: TRBD1 (5 bases). Germline V lookup: CDR1 LGHNT, CDR2 FRNRAP. The V gene lost 6 bases and the J gene lost 2 bases, with 14 bases spanning the gap. CDR3 length: 14 amino acids. CDR3 region: CASGSAKGPYEQYF. CDR3 bases: TGTGCTAGTGGCTCGGCGAAGGGGCCCTACGAGCAGTACTTC.

The V gene is TRBV20-1, the J gene TRBJ2-7; TRBD2 agrees at 7 bases. Trimming cost V 3 bases and J 2 bases; bases outside gene matches: 13. This CDR3 region has 16 residues. Per the germline V gene, CDR1 is DFQATT and CDR2 is SNEGSKA (reference sequence). The CDR3 loop is CSASPLGRAKTYEQYF. CDR3 nucleotides: TGCAGTGCTAGTCCTCTAGGGAGGGCCAAGACCTACGAGCAGTACTTC.

This clone was observed once. The chain employs TRBV6-5 and TRBJ1-5, with 7 positions matching TRBD1. The V gene's germline CDR1 is MNHEY and CDR2 SVGAGI. The V and J ends lost 5 bases and 6 bases, in that order; junction bases with no gene match: 10. CDR3 length: 15 amino acids. This chain's CDR3 is CASSHRQGQGQPQHF. For the CDR3, the DNA is TGTGCCAGCAGTCACCGACAGGGCCAAGGTCAGCCCCAGCATTTT.

The rearrangement uses TRBV6-5 and TRBJ1-2; D unresolved. Trimming removed 7 bases at V and 4 bases at J, with 10 bases between. Per germline, CDR1 MNHEY and CDR2 SVGAGI. The CDR3 extends over 12 amino acids. The CDR3 nucleotides read TGTGCCAGCAAAGATCGGTCCTATGGCTACACCTTC. Translated: CASKDRSYGYTF.

The chain uses TRBV15 and TRBJ2-1; no definite D call. The CDR3 is made up of 15 amino acids. Germline V gene lookup returns CDR1 LNHNV and CDR2 YYDKDF (reference sequence). V was clipped by 7 bases and J by 1 base, with 14 bases between them. CDR3: CATTERAASYNEQFF. The DNA of the CDR3 is TGTGCCACCACCGAGCGCGCTGCTTCCTACAATGAGCAGTTCTTC.

The gene calls are TRBV7-2 and TRBJ2-1, with D possibly TRBD1 on 6 matching bases. This CDR3 spans 15 amino acids. V gave up 1 base and J gave up 0 bases, with 7 bases separating them. The germline CDR1 and CDR2 sequences are SGHTA and FQGNSA. The DNA for the CDR3 is TGTGCCAGCAGCTTAGAGGGGGTCTCCTACAATGAGCAGTTCTTC. Amino acids: CASSLEGVSYNEQFF.

The chain links TRBV6-5 to TRBJ2-2; TRBD2 agrees at 12 bases. The V gene end was trimmed by 6 bases and the J gene end by 6 bases; junction bases not matched to a gene: 8. Germline V lookup: CDR1 MNHEY, CDR2 SVGAGI. This CDR3 has 16 residues. CDR3: CASSYLTSGRPGELFF. DNA for the CDR3: TGTGCCAGCAGCTACCTGACTAGCGGGAGACCCGGGGAGCTGTTTTTT.

The chain joins TRBV5-1 to TRBJ1-2; perhaps TRBD1 as D (5 bases). V was shortened by 0 bases and J by 9 bases, with 18 bases between the two germline ends. This CDR3 comprises 15 residues. CDR1 is SGHRS and CDR2 is YFSETQ in the germline V gene. The CDR3 loop is CASSLEAGLYLSYTF. DNA of the CDR3: TGCGCCAGCAGCTTGGAGGCAGGGCTATACCTAAGCTACACCTTC.

The chain combines TRBV19 with TRBJ1-1; 8 bases fit TRBD1. The V gene end was trimmed by 6 bases and the J gene end by 0 bases; junction bases not matched to a gene: 6. The CDR3 is made up of 15 amino acids. CDR1 is LNHDA, CDR2 SQIVND, per germline (reference sequence). The CDR3 DNA sequence: TGTGCCAGTAGCCGGGACAGGACTATGAACACTGAAGCTTTCTTT. Protein product: CASSRDRTMNTEAFF.

The chain links TRBV7-3 to TRBJ2-1; 7 nucleotides agree with TRBD2. V trimming: 5 bases; J trimming: 7 bases; junction bases outside the gene matches: 11. Germline V gene data show CDR1 as SGHTA and CDR2 as FQGTGA. The CDR3 consists of 15 residues. As DNA, the CDR3 is TGTGCCAGCAGCCTCCAGGGCGGGAGTGGGAATGAGCAGTTCTTC. It translates to CASSLQGGSGNEQFF.

This chain links TRBV6-5 with TRBJ2-2; tentative D call: TRBD1 (5 bases). V shed 0 bases and J shed 5 bases, with 7 bases lying between them. The CDR3 extends over 14 amino acids. Germline V gene lookup returns CDR1 MNHEY and CDR2 SVGAGI. The CDR3: CASSYSAGTGELFF. The CDR3 bases are TGTGCCAGCAGTTACTCGGCAGGGACCGGGGAGCTGTTTTTT.

The V call is TRBV7-3, the J call TRBJ1-1; unclear D gene. The germline V and J ends were trimmed by 4 bases and 2 bases, with 8 bases remaining between them. This CDR3 has 13 amino acids. Per the germline V gene, CDR1 is SGHTA and CDR2 is FQGTGA. As DNA, the CDR3 is TGTGCCAGCAGCTCTACCCCCAACACTGAAGCTTTCTTT. Encoded protein: CASSSTPNTEAFF.

V and J are TRBV28 and TRBJ2-1; 10 positions match TRBD2. The CDR3 length is 16 residues. Trimming took 6 bases from V and 3 from J; bases not matched to a gene: 8. Per the germline V gene, CDR1 is MDHEN and CDR2 is SYDVKM. The CDR3 loop is CASRKTGTSVYNEQFF. CDR3 bases: TGTGCCAGCAGAAAAACAGGGACTAGCGTCTACAATGAGCAGTTCTTC.

This clone was counted only a few times. This sequence joins TRBV12-3 or TRBV12-4 and TRBJ2-1; 10 bases fit TRBD2. The ends lost 5 bases at V and 10 bases at J; junction bases unmatched: 5. There are 13 residues in the CDR3. CDR3: CASSPLAGEEQFF. CDR3 nucleotides: TGTGCCAGCAGTCCTCTAGCGGGGGAAGAGCAGTTCTTC.

The rearrangement joins TRBV12-3 or TRBV12-4 to TRBJ1-6, with TRBD1 matching over 8 bases. J was trimmed by 13 bases and V by 3 bases; bases with no gene match: 5. The CDR3 extends over 13 amino acids. The CDR3 reads CASSFRQGAPLHF. CDR3 nucleotides: TGTGCCAGCAGTTTTAGGCAGGGGGCTCCCCTCCACTTT.

The chain couples TRBV5-4 to TRBJ2-7, with TRBD2 identical over 11 bases. With V trimmed by 2 bases and J by 9 bases, 19 bases remained unmatched. CDR1 and CDR2 from the germline V gene are SGHNT and YYREEE (reference sequence). This CDR3 comprises 18 residues. This chain's CDR3 is CASSLIGLGTSGPYTQYF. CDR3 DNA sequence: TGTGCCAGCAGCTTAATTGGTTTAGGGACTAGCGGACCATACACGCAGTACTTC.

The chain couples TRBV30 to TRBJ2-7, with D possibly TRBD1 on 5 matching bases. The CDR3 totals 13 residues. Per germline, CDR1 GTSNPN and CDR2 SVGIG (reference sequence). Trimming cost V 4 bases and J 5 bases, with 15 bases left between them. The CDR3 coding sequence is TGTGCCTGGATTCGGGCAGGGTGGGACGAGCAGTACTTC. As protein: CAWIRAGWDEQYF.

This chain links TRBV28 with TRBJ1-1; 11 positions agree with TRBD1. With 6 bases clipped from V and 7 bases from J, the junction kept 4 bases outside the gene matches. The CDR3 sequence is 13 residues long. CDR1 MDHEN and CDR2 SYDVKM come from the germline V gene. The CDR3 DNA is TGTGCCAGCAGACGGACAGGGGGCAATGAAGCTTTCTTT. This sequence encodes CASRRTGGNEAFF.

The genes are TRBV7-9 and TRBJ1-1; 7 bases match TRBD1. The CDR3 runs to 14 residues. Losses at the gene ends were 4 bases for V and 1 base for J; bases not matched to a gene: 3. The germline CDR1 and CDR2 sequences are SEHNR and FQNEAQ (reference sequence). CDR3 in DNA: TGTGCCAGCAGCTCAGGACAGGAGAACACTGAAGCTTTCTTT. Translated, it gives CASSSGQENTEAFF.

The gene calls are TRBV28 and TRBJ2-1, with D possibly being TRBD1 (6 bases). The CDR3 consists of 15 residues. From germline, CDR1 is MDHEN and CDR2 SYDVKM. V shed 6 bases and J shed 5 bases, with 17 bases lying between them. CDR3 in DNA: TGTGCCAGCAGCTACGACAGGATAGCAAACAATGAGCAGTTCTTC. Translated, it gives CASSYDRIANNEQFF.

V usage is TRBV19 and J usage is TRBJ2-3, with 7 bases fitting TRBD2. CDR1 is LNHDA and CDR2 is SQIVND in the germline V gene (reference sequence). The CDR3 spans 14 residues. V dropped 3 bases and J dropped 6; count of bases not matched to a gene: 6. The CDR3 is CASSIEPGRDTQYF. CDR3 nucleotides: TGTGCCAGTAGTATTGAGCCCGGGAGGGATACGCAGTATTTT.

The genes are TRBV6-5 and TRBJ2-1, with 9 bases matching TRBD1. The CDR3 totals 15 residues. Germline CDR1 and CDR2: MNHEY and SVGAGI. J gave up 2 bases and V 6 bases, and 5 bases lay outside the gene matches. The CDR3 DNA reads as TGTGCCAGCAGAACGACAGGGGGGGCCTACAATGAGCAGTTCTTC. Its protein product is CASRTTGGAYNEQFF.

The CDR3 DNA is TGTGCCAGCAGCTTGGCAGGGGGTTATAATTCACCCCTCCACTTT. Protein product: CASSLAGGYNSPLHF. The V and J genes are TRBV5-4 and TRBJ1-6; 7 positions match TRBD1. V dropped 0 bases and J dropped 4; count of bases not matched to a gene: 1. Per the germline V gene, CDR1 is SGHNT and CDR2 is YYREEE (reference sequence). This CDR3 region has 15 residues. Using reference TRBV5-4 and TRBJ1-6 for the parts outside the CDR3, the full variable domain is ETGVTQSPTHLIKTRGQQVTLRCSSQSGHNTVSWYQQALGQGPQFIFQYYREEENGRGNFPPRFSGLQFPNYSSELNVNALELDDSALYLCASSLAGGYNSPLHFGNGTRLTVT.

V and J are TRBV30 and TRBJ2-5; D might be TRBD2 (5 bases). There are 13 residues in the CDR3. The V end lost 0 bases, the J end lost 4 bases, and 9 bases lay between the germline ends. CDR1 and CDR2 (germline): GTSNPN, SVGIG (reference sequence). CDR3: CAWSVLGPETQYF. DNA of the CDR3: TGTGCCTGGAGTGTACTAGGGCCAGAGACCCAGTACTTC.

The chain joins TRBV10-3 to TRBJ2-7, with a weak D call TRBD2 (6 bases). Germline V CDR1 and CDR2: ENHRY, SYGVKD. The germline V and J ends were trimmed by 11 bases and 4 bases, with 18 bases remaining between them. There are 13 residues in the CDR3. The CDR3 DNA follows: TGTGCCGCAGGAGGGCACCAGACGTACGAGCAGTACTTC. Translation gives CAAGGHQTYEQYF.

The chain employs TRBV13 and TRBJ2-2; possible D gene TRBD1, 5 bases. There are 19 residues in the CDR3. The V end lost 8 bases, the J end lost 7 bases, and 32 bases lay between the germline ends. Per germline, CDR1 PRHDT and CDR2 FYEKMQ (reference sequence). The CDR3 sequence: CASGASSLLPTGPGGELFF. The CDR3 coding sequence is TGTGCCAGCGGCGCCAGCAGCTTATTGCCCACAGGTCCGGGCGGGGAGCTGTTTTTT.